The 27 T cell receptor beta chains listed next were all sequenced from one sample in a study of T cells in Graves' hyperthyroidism and ophthalmopathy. Amplification targeted TCR beta CDR3 regions from RNA transcripts. First-round RT-PCR of the TCR CDR3 relied on the HTBI primer set. TCRdb re-derived calls from the multiplex PCR reads in MiXCR, one entry per CDR3 protein. The table records 300,000 to 350,000 distinct CDR3 sequences, about 14% of them present only once. What was sequenced was blood. These receptor sequences come from a woman aged 25 to 45 with Graves' hyperthyroidism.

In this sample, this clonotype turned up many times. The genes are TRBV12-3 or TRBV12-4 and TRBJ1-4; D not resolved. The V end lost 1 base, the J end lost 7 bases, and 13 bases lay between the germline ends. The CDR3 is 15 residues long. The DNA of the CDR3 is TGTGCCAGCAGTTTAGAAGCATACAAGGGTGAAAAACTGTTTTTT. Its protein product is CASSLEAYKGEKLFF.

The chain couples TRBV7-9 to TRBJ2-1; weak D call: TRBD1 (5 bases). The germline V gene encodes CDR1 SEHNR and CDR2 FQNEAQ (reference sequence). The CDR3 runs 15 residues. V lost 4 bases and J lost 7, with 17 bases in between. In DNA form, the CDR3 reads TGTGCCAGCAGCTCTGGGGCTCTCAGTAAGAATGAGCAGTTCTTC. It codes for CASSSGALSKNEQFF.

Many counts were recorded for this clonotype. This chain joins TRBV11-2 and TRBJ2-7, with 8 nucleotides matching TRBD2. The J segment lost 1 base and the V segment lost 1 base, leaving 6 bases of the junction unmatched. The CDR3 has 16 amino acids. CDR1 SGHAT and CDR2 FQNNGV come from the germline V gene. The CDR3 spells CASSLVPGLGSYEQYF. As DNA, the CDR3 is TGTGCCAGCAGCTTAGTTCCGGGACTAGGGTCCTACGAGCAGTACTTC. The full variable domain, with the rest looked up from reference TRBV11-2 and TRBJ2-7, is EAGVAQSPRYKIIEKRQSVAFWCNPISGHATLYWYQQILGQGPKLLIQFQNNGVVDDSQLPKDRFSAERLKGVDSTLKIQPAKLEDSAVYLCASSLVPGLGSYEQYFGPGTRLTVT.

The CDR3 sequence: CASSKVVDVAYEQYF. The CDR3 DNA is TGCGCCAGCAGCAAAGTCGTGGATGTCGCCTACGAGCAGTACTTC. This chain joins TRBV4-3 and TRBJ2-7; D not resolved. Trimming removed 5 bases from V and 2 bases from J, with 16 bases in between. CDR1 is LGHNA and CDR2 is YSLEER in the germline V gene. The CDR3 sequence is 15 residues long.

This clonotype was counted ten times or more. The chain joins TRBV7-2 to TRBJ2-7; 8 bases are a match to TRBD2. The V gene end was trimmed by 2 bases and the J gene end by 2 bases; junction bases not matched to a gene: 5. Germline V gene lookup returns CDR1 SGHTA and CDR2 FQGNSA. The CDR3 contains 15 residues. The CDR3, as DNA: TGTGCCAGCAGCTTATCGGCGGGAGGTCCCTACGAGCAGTACTTC. It yields the protein CASSLSAGGPYEQYF.

The sample holds a few counts of this clonotype. The chain couples TRBV4-2 to TRBJ2-7; D call uncertain. CDR3 length: 15 residues. V lost 0 bases to trimming and J lost 3 bases, with 12 bases between them. Germline CDR1 is LGHNA and CDR2 is YNFKEQ. CDR3 residues: CASSQDQLVIYEQYF. The CDR3, as DNA: TGTGCCAGCAGCCAAGATCAACTCGTGATCTACGAGCAGTACTTC.

In this sample, this clonotype turned up many times. The V call is TRBV11-2, the J call TRBJ2-7; possibly TRBD1 for D (6 bases). The CDR3 is made up of 14 amino acids. The germline V gene has CDR1 SGHAT and CDR2 FQNNGV. V was cut by 5 bases and J by 3 bases, with 14 bases left in between. CDR3 sequence reads: CASSPTQGLYEQYF. The CDR3 DNA sequence: TGTGCCAGCAGCCCAACCCAGGGGCTCTACGAGCAGTACTTC.

A note on this clonotype: A much larger clone is a single base away; this may be a read error. CDR3 residues: CAGSHAADTQYF. The CDR3 DNA reads TGTGCCGGCAGCCATGCGGCAGATACGCAGTATTTT. V and J are TRBV11-2 and TRBJ2-3; D gene unclear. This CDR3 has 12 amino acids. Germline CDR1 SGHAT, CDR2 FQNNGV. Complete variable domain (other parts from reference TRBV11-2 and TRBJ2-3): EAGVAQSPRYKIIEKRQSVAFWCNPISGHATLYWYQQILGQGPKLLIQFQNNGVVDDSQLPKDRFSAERLKGVDSTLKIQPAKLEDSAVYLCAGSHAADTQYFGPGTRLTVL.

This clonotype was recorded many times. The chain carries TRBV6-1 and TRBJ2-2, with D possibly TRBD2 on 5 matching bases. V was trimmed by 6 bases and J by 1 base, leaving 9 bases between them. The germline V gene encodes CDR1 MNHNS and CDR2 SASEGT. CDR3 length: 14 amino acids. In nucleotides, the CDR3 is TGTGCCAGCAGGCTACGGGAGAACACCGGGGAGCTGTTTTTT. Protein sequence: CASRLRENTGELFF.

In this sample, this clonotype turned up many times. V gene TRBV19 combines with J gene TRBJ1-1, with D possibly matching TRBD1 (5 bases). This CDR3 contains 12 residues. CDR1 LNHDA and CDR2 SQIVND come from the germline V gene (reference sequence). V was shortened by 9 bases and J by 4 bases, with 12 bases between the two germline ends. The CDR3 spells CARPGGGTEAFF. The CDR3 DNA reads TGTGCCAGACCGGGCGGGGGCACTGAAGCTTTCTTT.

This clonotype was seen repeatedly, ten times or more. The chain's CDR3 is CASSPGARNNYGYTF. The CDR3 region has the DNA TGTGCCAGCAGTCCAGGGGCCCGGAACAACTATGGCTACACCTTC. The genes are TRBV6-1 and TRBJ1-2; perhaps TRBD1 as D (6 bases). The germline V and J ends were trimmed by 5 bases and 2 bases, with 15 bases remaining between them. The CDR3 sequence is 15 residues long. Germline-derived CDR1 and CDR2 are MNHNS and SASEGT.

Ten or more counts support this clonotype. The V gene is TRBV11-2, the J gene TRBJ2-5, with D uncertain. The CDR3 totals 13 residues. Trimming removed 8 bases at V and 3 bases at J, with 13 bases between. Per germline, CDR1 SGHAT and CDR2 FQNNGV. The chain's CDR3 is CASGPEDKETQYF. The CDR3 DNA reads TGTGCCAGCGGCCCTGAGGATAAAGAGACCCAGTACTTC.

This chain connects TRBV14 to TRBJ1-2; 7 bases align to TRBD1. The CDR3 runs to 13 residues. V lost 1 base, J lost 8 bases, and 4 bases stayed unmatched. Looked up from germline, CDR1 is SGHDN and CDR2 is FVKESK. The CDR3 DNA follows: TGTGCCAGCAGCCAAGGAGGGGGCCGCGGCTACACCTTC. This gives the protein CASSQGGGRGYTF.

At least ten counts were recorded for this clonotype. The chain is built from TRBV6-2 or TRBV6-3 and TRBJ2-3; 11 nucleotides match TRBD2. The CDR3 consists of 15 residues. CDR1 is MNHEY, CDR2 SVGEGT, per germline. The trim removed 3 bases at V and 4 bases at J, leaving 3 bases unmatched. The CDR3 protein is CASSYTSGSADTQYF. In nucleotides, the CDR3 is TGTGCCAGCAGTTATACTAGCGGGAGTGCAGATACGCAGTATTTT.

This clonotype was counted at least ten times. The chain has TRBV6-1 and TRBJ2-7; D gene uncertain. The CDR3 sequence is 14 residues long. V gave up 8 bases and J gave up 0 bases, with 14 bases separating them. CDR1 and CDR2 from the germline V gene are MNHNS and SASEGT. The CDR3 sequence is CASAAPGSSYEQYF. Here the CDR3 DNA reads TGTGCCAGCGCCGCTCCAGGAAGCTCCTACGAGCAGTACTTC.

The table lists this clonotype with many counts. The chain couples TRBV24-1 to TRBJ2-5, with 11 bases that match TRBD2. The ends lost 7 bases at V and 2 bases at J; junction bases unmatched: 8. This CDR3 is 16 amino acids long. Germline V gene lookup returns CDR1 KGHDR and CDR2 SFDVKD. This CDR3 is CATSLGTSGPQETQYF. Written as DNA, the CDR3 is TGTGCCACCAGCTTAGGGACTAGCGGACCTCAAGAGACCCAGTACTTC.

The gene calls are TRBV5-1 and TRBJ2-7; 12 nucleotides align to TRBD2. Germline V gene sequence: CDR1 SGHRS, CDR2 YFSETQ. The V and J ends lost 7 bases and 6 bases, in that order; junction bases with no gene match: 5. This CDR3 contains 13 residues. CDR3 in amino acids: CASRTSGMGEQYF. CDR3 in DNA: TGCGCCAGCCGGACTAGCGGGATGGGCGAGCAGTACTTC. Variable domain in full (rest from reference TRBV5-1 and TRBJ2-7): KAGVTQTPRYLIKTRGQQVTLSCSPISGHRSVSWYQQTPGQGLQFLFEYFSETQRNKGNFPGRFSGRQFSNSRSEMNVSTLELGDSALYLCASRTSGMGEQYFGPGTRLTVT.

The V call is TRBV11-2, the J call TRBJ2-1; tentative D call: TRBD2 (5 bases). Germline lookup yields CDR1 SGHAT and CDR2 FQNNGV. This CDR3 is 13 amino acids long. Trimming took 4 bases from V and 10 from J, leaving 14 bases between them. The CDR3 DNA follows: TGTGCCAGCAGCTCCCCCGTTGGCGGGGAGCAGTTCTTC. Translating it yields CASSSPVGGEQFF.

This chain links TRBV9 with TRBJ2-3; D uncertain. Germline V gene sequence: CDR1 SGDLS, CDR2 YYNGEE. V dropped 3 bases and J dropped 1 base, with 18 bases sitting between them. The CDR3 spans 17 residues. CDR3 region: CASSAGSLTPGTDTQYF. In DNA form, the CDR3 reads TGTGCCAGCAGCGCCGGCTCACTCACGCCAGGCACAGATACGCAGTATTTT.

The sample holds many counts of this clonotype. This chain joins TRBV3-1 and TRBJ1-2; D gene ambiguous. Between the trimmed V and J ends, which lost 0 bases and 12 bases, there was a span of 11 bases. Germline V gene lookup returns CDR1 LGHDT and CDR2 YNNKEL (reference sequence). The CDR3 covers 12 residues. The CDR3 reads CASSQDRILHTF. The CDR3 DNA sequence: TGTGCCAGCAGCCAAGATCGGATCCTCCACACCTTC.

In this sample, this clonotype turned up many times. V and J are TRBV2 and TRBJ2-3, with D maybe TRBD1 (5 bases). CDR3 length: 15 residues. V was pared by 3 bases and J by 1 base, with 11 bases between. Germline CDR1 is SNHLY and CDR2 is FYNNEI. Here the CDR3 reads CASSDTFRGTDTQYF. CDR3 nucleotide sequence: TGTGCCAGCAGTGACACATTCAGGGGCACAGATACGCAGTATTTT.

This clonotype occurred many times. V and J are TRBV3-1 and TRBJ2-1; 7 positions agree with TRBD1. Losses at the gene ends were 6 bases for V and 3 bases for J; bases not matched to a gene: 8. The CDR3 contains 15 residues. Germline V gene sequence: CDR1 LGHDT, CDR2 YNNKEL (reference sequence). The CDR3 sequence is CASSHRTGDYNEQFF. The CDR3 nucleotides read TGTGCCAGCAGTCACCGGACAGGAGACTACAATGAGCAGTTCTTC.

This clonotype was seen many times. V and J are TRBV28 and TRBJ2-2; TRBD2 might be the D (6 bases). Trimming took off 6 bases at V and 4 bases at J, with 18 bases between the two ends. Germline CDR1 reads MDHEN; CDR2 reads SYDVKM. The CDR3 loop spans 16 amino acids. CDR3 bases: TGTGCCAGCAGCCGCGGGGATCAGCGGCTCACCGGGGAGCTGTTTTTT. It specifies CASSRGDQRLTGELFF.

This clonotype was seen only a few times. The chain is built from TRBV6-1 and TRBJ1-2, with 12 bases that match TRBD1. CDR1 is MNHNS, CDR2 SASEGT, per germline. This CDR3 is 17 amino acids long. Germline trimming cut 6 bases from V and 6 bases from J; bases unmatched to any gene: 14. CDR3 protein: CASSQIHPGQGANGYTF. CDR3 bases: TGTGCCAGCAGCCAAATCCACCCGGGACAGGGGGCGAATGGCTACACCTTC.

The chain has TRBV12-3 or TRBV12-4 and TRBJ2-1; no clear D. This CDR3 spans 16 amino acids. V was cut by 6 bases and J by 2 bases, with 17 bases left in between. The CDR3 region is CASSLIAGGTYNEQFF. The CDR3 DNA is TGTGCCAGCAGCCTAATAGCAGGCGGCACCTACAATGAGCAGTTCTTC.

The sample holds a few counts of this clonotype. The chain carries TRBV6-5 and TRBJ2-3; D unclear. This CDR3 has 15 residues. The V end was cut by 0 bases, the J end by 0 bases, with 7 bases between. CDR1 is MNHEY and CDR2 is SVGAGI in the germline V gene. CDR3 loop: CASSYSDLSTDTQYF. In DNA, the CDR3 is TGTGCCAGCAGTTACTCCGATCTTAGCACAGATACGCAGTATTTT.

This clonotype was seen repeatedly, ten times or more. The chain combines TRBV20-1 with TRBJ2-5; the D gene is possibly TRBD2 (5 bases). The germline V gene has CDR1 DFQATT and CDR2 SNEGSKA (reference sequence). Trimming pared 0 bases from V and 5 bases from J, leaving 16 bases between. This CDR3 has 15 amino acids. The CDR3 is CSARDGSGGLETQYF. DNA for the CDR3: TGCAGTGCTAGAGATGGAAGCGGAGGTCTGGAGACCCAGTACTTC.